The 10 T cell receptor beta chains below were found in one sample sequenced in a study of T cell changes during pregnancy in multiple sclerosis. Some clones are missing from TCRdb's copy, which holds only in-frame ones; the method was immunoSEQ multiplex PCR. The table includes tens of thousands of clones, 90% detected once. The sequencing used peripheral blood, collected after pregnancy. The receptors derive from a female donor in good health, enrolled as a control in a pregnancy study.

The chain has TRBV5-1 and TRBJ2-7; TRBD1 matches 11 bases. CDR1 SGHRS and CDR2 YFSETQ come from the germline V gene. The length of the CDR3 is 16 residues. The V and J ends lost 3 bases and 3 bases, in that order; junction bases with no gene match: 8. The CDR3 nucleotides are TGCGCCAGCAGCTCCGCCGTGGGACAGGGGGGCTACGAGCAGTACTTC. Protein: CASSSAVGQGGYEQYF.

The chain employs TRBV6-1 and TRBJ2-5; 7 bases agree with TRBD1. The germline gives CDR1 MNHNS, CDR2 SASEGT. V was pared by 4 bases and J by 4 bases, with 6 bases of the junction left unmatched. The CDR3 covers 14 residues. CDR3 region: CASSGKGGTETQYF. CDR3 nucleotides: TGTGCCAGCAGTGGCAAAGGGGGCACAGAGACCCAGTACTTC.

The CDR3 here is CASTLQGAAANSPLHF. CDR3 bases: TGTGCCAGTACTCTACAGGGGGCTGCAGCTAATTCACCCCTCCACTTT. The chain recombines TRBV19 with TRBJ1-6, with TRBD1 matching over 9 bases. Germline loops: CDR1 LNHDA, CDR2 SQIVND (reference sequence). Losses at the gene ends were 7 bases for V and 6 bases for J; bases not matched to a gene: 10. The CDR3 covers 16 residues.

The chain employs TRBV9 and TRBJ1-3; D gene ambiguous. The CDR3 covers 15 residues. Germline V lookup: CDR1 SGDLS, CDR2 YYNGEE. Deletions cut 0 bases from V and 0 bases from J, with 7 bases between. CDR3 amino acids: CASSVGYNSGNTIYF. The CDR3 nucleotides read TGTGCCAGCAGCGTAGGATACAACTCTGGAAACACCATATATTTT. The variable domain in full, with the rest retrieved from reference TRBV9 and TRBJ1-3, is DSGVTQTPKHLITATGQRVTLRCSPRSGDLSVYWYQQSLDQGLQFLIQYYNGEERAKGNILERFSAQQFPDLHSELNLSSLELGDSALYFCASSVGYNSGNTIYFGEGSWLTVV.

The chain couples TRBV10-3 to TRBJ1-1, with 9 bases lining up with TRBD1. This CDR3 spans 14 amino acids. With 6 bases clipped from V and 4 bases from J, the junction kept 6 bases outside the gene matches. Germline V lookup: CDR1 ENHRY, CDR2 SYGVKD. The CDR3: CAIRSDRGGTEAFF. CDR3 DNA sequence: TGTGCCATCAGGTCGGACAGGGGTGGCACTGAAGCTTTCTTT.

The V gene is TRBV6-5, the J gene TRBJ2-1, with TRBD1 matching 7 bases. Trimming at V came to 4 bases and at J to 4 bases, leaving 10 bases not matched to a gene. Per germline, CDR1 MNHEY and CDR2 SVGAGI. The CDR3 totals 16 residues. The CDR3 DNA sequence: TGTGCCAGCAGTTCCCGGGACAGACAACTTTACAATGAGCAGTTCTTC. Residues: CASSSRDRQLYNEQFF.

The chain recombines TRBV28 with TRBJ2-7; TRBD2 matches 8 bases. Unmatched junction bases numbered 8, after V lost 1 base and J lost 0 bases. CDR1 and CDR2 from the germline V gene are MDHEN and SYDVKM. CDR3 length: 17 amino acids. The CDR3 DNA sequence: TGTGCCAGCAGTTTATTGGCGGGAGGCGAGATCTCCTACGAGCAGTACTTC. Protein sequence: CASSLLAGGEISYEQYF.

This sequence joins TRBV5-6 and TRBJ2-3; 7 nucleotides agree with TRBD1. The V segment lost 3 bases and the J segment 4 bases; nucleotides outside the gene matches: 8. Germline CDR1 reads SGHDT; CDR2 reads YYEEEE. This CDR3 has 15 amino acids. CDR3 sequence (DNA): TGTGCCAGCAGCTCGGGACAGCGAGACTCAGATACGCAGTATTTT. Protein: CASSSGQRDSDTQYF.

The chain combines TRBV15 with TRBJ2-1; D perhaps matches TRBD2 (6 bases). Germline lookup yields CDR1 LNHNV and CDR2 YYDKDF (reference sequence). There are 16 residues in the CDR3. Trimming shortened V by 6 bases and J by 5 bases, and 20 bases separated the two germline ends. CDR3 bases: TGTGCCACCAGTAGGCGGGGATCGGGCCGAGACAATGAGCAGTTCTTC. Translated, it gives CATSRRGSGRDNEQFF.

The sample holds one count of this clone. The chain uses TRBV6-5 and TRBJ2-7, with D maybe TRBD2 (6 bases). Looked up from germline, CDR1 is MNHEY and CDR2 is SVGAGI. This CDR3 is built from 13 residues. Trimming left V 5 bases short and J 9 bases short, with 17 bases between. CDR3 nucleotide sequence: TGTGCCAGCAGTCCGGGGTTCCGGAGGGCGCAGTACTTC. This gives the protein CASSPGFRRAQYF.